Listed here are 22 T cell receptor beta chains from one sample, sequenced in a study of preoperative IRX-2 immunotherapy in early breast cancer. Measured with immunoSEQ multiplex PCR; TCRdb has only the in-frame clones, and not every one. The repertoire holds around 57,000 clones, with approximately 94% as singletons. Treatment noted: preoperative locoregional IRX-2 cytokine immunotherapy. The specimen was taken from a patient treated with IRX-2 immunotherapy. All receptors derive from a human donor with breast cancer.

This clone was detected once. The chain has TRBV25-1 and TRBJ2-5; perhaps TRBD2 as D (6 bases). The CDR3 contains 15 residues. With 1 base removed from V and 1 base from J, the gap between germline ends came to 10 bases. Germline lookup yields CDR1 MGHDK and CDR2 SYGVNS. The CDR3 sequence: CASSEFGGLQETQYF. The DNA of the CDR3 is TGTGCCAGCAGTGAATTTGGAGGGCTCCAAGAGACCCAGTACTTC.

The chain is built from TRBV15 and TRBJ1-2; D call uncertain. This CDR3 is 13 amino acids long. Germline CDR1 reads LNHNV; CDR2 reads YYDKDF (reference sequence). V lost 4 bases to trimming and J lost 8 bases, with 14 bases between them. The CDR3: CATSNGNTRGYTF. DNA of the CDR3: TGTGCCACCAGCAACGGGAACACTAGGGGCTACACCTTC.

This clone has just one count. This chain connects TRBV20-1 to TRBJ2-4, with D possibly called TRBD1 or TRBD2 (5 bases each). V was clipped by 4 bases and J by 13 bases, with 14 bases between them. This CDR3 is 11 amino acids long. Germline CDR1 and CDR2: DFQATT and SNEGSKA (reference sequence). The CDR3 protein is CSATRGDMQYF. The CDR3 DNA reads TGCAGTGCTACTCGAGGGGATATGCAGTACTTC.

The J gene is TRBJ1-1, the V gene TRBV27; no definite D call. The CDR3 extends over 8 amino acids. Germline CDR1 and CDR2: MNHEY and SMNVEV (reference sequence). The CDR3 coding sequence is TGTCCAAAAACTGAAGCTTTCTTT. As protein: CPKTEAFF.

CDR3 in DNA: TGCGCCAGCAGCAACCGGGACAGGGGTGGAGAGACCCAGTACTTC. Protein sequence: CASSNRDRGGETQYF. The chain joins TRBV5-1 to TRBJ2-5, with 10 bases identical to TRBD1. Germline V gene data show CDR1 as SGHRS and CDR2 as YFSETQ. V gave up 4 bases and J gave up 4 bases; unmatched junction bases: 7. The CDR3 extends over 15 amino acids.

The CDR3 coding sequence is TGTGCCAGCAGCCGAGGGGTCCCGAGCACAGATACGCAGTATTTT. Translated: CASSRGVPSTDTQYF. The rearrangement links TRBV6-6 to TRBJ2-3; D is perhaps TRBD1 or TRBD2 (5 bases each). The ends were cut back, 6 bases at V and 0 bases at J, with 13 bases in the middle. Germline V gives CDR1 MNHNY, CDR2 SVGAGI (reference sequence). This CDR3 has 15 residues.

The rearrangement joins TRBV6-5 to TRBJ1-5; D remains ambiguous. The CDR3 is made up of 15 amino acids. CDR1 is MNHEY, CDR2 SVGAGI, per germline. Trimming pared 4 bases from V and 7 bases from J, leaving 17 bases between. CDR3 protein: CASSSLRDVDQPQHF. CDR3 in DNA: TGTGCCAGCAGTTCCCTGCGGGATGTGGACCAGCCCCAGCATTTT.

This chain links TRBV30 with TRBJ1-2; no firm D call. The germline CDR1 and CDR2 sequences are GTSNPN and SVGIG (reference sequence). This CDR3 is 11 amino acids long. With 2 bases removed from V and 9 bases from J, the gap between germline ends came to 10 bases. In DNA, the CDR3 is TGTGCCTGGAGTCGGAGTGAGCGCTACACCTTC. As protein: CAWSRSERYTF.

The rearrangement joins TRBV4-3 to TRBJ2-1, with 7 bases matching TRBD1. Germline assignment: CDR1 LGHNA and CDR2 YSLEER. V dropped 1 base and J dropped 8; count of bases not matched to a gene: 8. This CDR3 comprises 15 residues. The chain's CDR3 is CASSQGPTGMDEQFF. The CDR3, as DNA: TGCGCCAGCAGCCAAGGACCGACAGGGATGGATGAGCAGTTCTTC.

The rearrangement joins TRBV2 to TRBJ2-7, with 8 bases aligning to TRBD2. Germline CDR1 is SNHLY and CDR2 is FYNNEI. The V and J ends lost 3 bases and 0 bases, in that order; junction bases with no gene match: 4. This CDR3 comprises 15 residues. The CDR3 nucleotides are TGTGCCAGCAGTGATAGTCTAGCGGGCTCCTACGAGCAGTACTTC. As protein: CASSDSLAGSYEQYF. Using reference TRBV2 and TRBJ2-7 for the parts outside the CDR3, the full variable domain is EPEVTQTPSHQVTQMGQEVILRCVPISNHLYFYWYRQILGQKVEFLVSFYNNEISEKSEIFDDQFSVERPDGSNFTLKIRSTKLEDSAMYFCASSDSLAGSYEQYFGPGTRLTVT.

The gene calls are TRBV15 and TRBJ2-5; TRBD2 might be the D (6 bases). The V gene lost 1 base and the J gene lost 5 bases, with 11 bases spanning the gap. CDR3 length equals 14 residues. The V gene's germline CDR1 is LNHNV and CDR2 YYDKDF (reference sequence). The CDR3 nucleotides are TGTGCCACCAGCAGAGGTGGAGGGGTCGAGACCCAGTACTTC. Translation: CATSRGGGVETQYF.

This rearrangement joins TRBV4-3 to TRBJ2-7; D might be TRBD1 (5 bases). The CDR3 covers 14 residues. Looked up from germline, CDR1 is LGHNA and CDR2 is YSLEER. V was shortened by 7 bases and J by 2 bases, with 15 bases between the two germline ends. The CDR3 reads CASTLGLGPYEQYF. CDR3 nucleotide sequence: TGCGCCAGCACGCTGGGGCTAGGCCCCTACGAGCAGTACTTC.

The V and J genes are TRBV11-3 and TRBJ2-7; tentatively, D is TRBD1 or TRBD2 (5 bases each). Trimming stripped 5 bases from V and 0 bases from J, with 8 bases between. This CDR3 has 13 amino acids. The germline gives CDR1 SGHNT, CDR2 YENEEA. The CDR3 sequence is CASSRDPSYEQYF. DNA for the CDR3: TGTGCCAGCAGCCGGGACCCCTCCTACGAGCAGTACTTC.

The chain employs TRBV19 and TRBJ2-5; 7 nucleotides align to TRBD1. Germline V CDR1 and CDR2: LNHDA, SQIVND (reference sequence). After removal of 4 bases from V and 5 bases from J, the junction contained 4 bases not matched to a gene. This CDR3 has 13 amino acids. Here the CDR3 DNA reads TGTGCCAGTAGTACCCGCAGGGGGGAGACCCAGTACTTC. Its translation is CASSTRRGETQYF.

The rearrangement uses TRBV10-3 and TRBJ2-7; 8 bases match TRBD1. The V gene's germline CDR1 is ENHRY and CDR2 SYGVKD. This CDR3 spans 14 amino acids. Trimming cost V 9 bases and J 4 bases; bases outside gene matches: 11. The DNA for the CDR3 is TGTGCCATTAGGGCGATGGACAGGGCTTACGAGCAGTACTTC. Translated, it gives CAIRAMDRAYEQYF.

This sequence joins TRBV7-9 and TRBJ1-1; unclear D gene. V lost 3 bases to trimming and J lost 2 bases, with 4 bases between them. The CDR3 is 12 residues long. Germline V gives CDR1 SEHNR, CDR2 FQNEAQ (reference sequence). The DNA of the CDR3 is TGTGCCAGCAGCTTGAGCAACACTGAAGCTTTCTTT. Translation gives CASSLSNTEAFF. The full variable domain, with the rest looked up from reference TRBV7-9 and TRBJ1-1, is DTGVSQNPRHKITKRGQNVTFRCDPISEHNRLYWYRQTLGQGPEFLTYFQNEAQLEKSRLLSDRFSAERPKGSFSTLEIQRTEQGDSAMYLCASSLSNTEAFFGQGTRLTVV.

The chain joins TRBV7-9 to TRBJ1-4, with no clear D. This CDR3 has 13 residues. The V and J ends lost 1 base and 8 bases respectively, with 8 bases between them. Germline V gives CDR1 SEHNR, CDR2 FQNEAQ (reference sequence). CDR3 protein: CASSLVLREKLFF. CDR3 nucleotide sequence: TGTGCCAGCAGCTTAGTCTTGAGGGAAAAACTGTTTTTT.

The chain employs TRBV10-2 and TRBJ1-1; D is possibly TRBD1 (6 bases). In germline, CDR1 is WSHSY, CDR2 SAAADI. The CDR3 is 13 amino acids. Trimming removed 4 bases from V and 4 bases from J, with 10 bases in between. Here the CDR3 reads CASSGEQGTEAFF. DNA for the CDR3: TGCGCCAGCAGTGGTGAACAGGGCACTGAAGCTTTCTTT.

The chain joins TRBV28 to TRBJ1-1; D is unresolved. V shed 2 bases and J shed 7 bases, with 14 bases lying between them. Germline V gene data show CDR1 as MDHEN and CDR2 as SYDVKM. The CDR3 loop spans 14 amino acids. CDR3 residues: CASSLMGRHFEAFF. DNA for the CDR3: TGTGCCAGCAGTTTAATGGGCAGGCATTTTGAAGCTTTCTTT.

The V and J genes are TRBV30 and TRBJ1-4; the D gene is possibly TRBD1 (6 bases). Germline V gene lookup returns CDR1 GTSNPN and CDR2 SVGIG (reference sequence). The ends were cut back, 2 bases at V and 11 bases at J, with 12 bases in the middle. The CDR3 is made up of 12 amino acids. This CDR3 reads CAWSRGSGKLFF. Here the CDR3 DNA reads TGTGCCTGGAGTAGGGGGAGTGGGAAACTGTTTTTT.

The rearrangement uses TRBV28 and TRBJ2-1; D gene uncertain. The germline V and J ends were trimmed by 5 bases and 2 bases, with 13 bases remaining between them. In germline, CDR1 is MDHEN, CDR2 SYDVKM. The CDR3 runs to 15 residues. The chain's CDR3 is CASSERTSTYNEQFF. The CDR3 DNA reads as TGTGCCAGCAGTGAACGGACGTCAACCTACAATGAGCAGTTCTTC. The entire variable domain, with the rest obtained from reference TRBV28 and TRBJ2-1, is as follows: DVKVTQSSRYLVKRTGEKVFLECVQDMDHENMFWYRQDPGLGLRLIYFSYDVKMKEKGDIPEGYSVSREKKERFSLILESASTNQTSMYLCASSERTSTYNEQFFGPGTRLTVL.

The chain couples TRBV18 to TRBJ1-1; 8 positions match TRBD1. CDR3 length equals 17 residues. Germline V lookup: CDR1 KGHSH, CDR2 LQKENI. After removal of 1 base from V and 4 bases from J, the junction contained 11 bases not matched to a gene. Written as DNA, the CDR3 is TGTGCCAGCTCACCACGGTCAGGGGGCCCGGAAGGCACTGAAGCTTTCTTT. Protein sequence: CASSPRSGGPEGTEAFF.